The rows below give T cell receptor beta chains drawn from one sample of a study of T cell responses to AZD1222 COVID-19 vaccine. Method: immunoSEQ multiplex PCR; TCRdb's copy keeps in-frame clones and lacks some. The profile shows about 130,000 clones, more than 75% of them singletons. Sequenced material: peripheral blood, taken on day 0 of AZD1222 vaccination. Receptor source: an adult in good health. The CDR3 runs from the conserved cysteine through the conserved F or W. D genes are given only for firm matches. Rows may omit the clone size; those that give it use once, few, many or a size class.

d_call: -
v_call: TRBV20-1
j_call: TRBJ2-7
clone_size: -
cdr3_aa: CSASDLTGHGARYEQYF
cdr3_nt: TGCAGTGCTAGTGACCTTACGGGGCATGGAGCTAGGTACGAGCAGTACTTC

d_call: TRBD1
v_call: TRBV5-1
j_call: TRBJ2-3
clone_size: -
cdr3_aa: CASSLAPGQGLDTQYF
cdr3_nt: TGCGCCAGCAGCTTGGCCCCAGGACAGGGTTTAGATACGCAGTATTTT

d_call: -
v_call: TRBV29-1
j_call: TRBJ2-4
clone_size: -
cdr3_aa: CSVEDADYKNIQYF
cdr3_nt: TGCAGCGTTGAAGATGCAGATTACAAAAACATTCAGTACTTC

d_call: TRBD1
v_call: TRBV10-2
j_call: TRBJ1-2
clone_size: -
cdr3_aa: CASIPGQGIYGYTF
cdr3_nt: TGCGCCAGCATTCCGGGACAGGGTATTTATGGCTACACCTTC

d_call: -
v_call: TRBV5-1
j_call: TRBJ1-1
clone_size: -
cdr3_aa: CASSRLAGALRFKDTEAFF
cdr3_nt: TGCGCCAGCTCAAGGTTGGCAGGGGCGCTTCGTTTTAAGGACACTGAAGCTTTCTTT

d_call: -
v_call: TRBV6-5
j_call: TRBJ2-5
clone_size: -
cdr3_aa: CASRSRGRETQYF
cdr3_nt: TGTGCCAGCAGATCCCGGGGTCGCGAGACCCAGTACTTC

d_call: TRBD2
v_call: TRBV24-1
j_call: TRBJ2-1
clone_size: -
cdr3_aa: CATSDKRSGRGLYNEQFF
cdr3_nt: TGTGCCACCAGTGATAAGCGAAGCGGGAGGGGGCTCTACAATGAGCAGTTCTTC

d_call: -
v_call: TRBV7-9
j_call: TRBJ2-2
clone_size: -
cdr3_aa: CASSQEYRELFF
cdr3_nt: TGTGCCAGCAGCCAGGAGTACCGGGAGCTGTTTTTT

d_call: TRBD1
v_call: TRBV19
j_call: TRBJ2-3
clone_size: -
cdr3_aa: CAGDRGQDTQYF
cdr3_nt: TGTGCCGGGGACAGGGGGCAGGATACGCAGTATTTT

d_call: -
v_call: TRBV7-3
j_call: TRBJ2-2
clone_size: -
cdr3_aa: CASSPRSVQSTGELFF
cdr3_nt: TGTGCCAGCAGCCCCCGGTCGGTTCAGAGCACCGGGGAGCTGTTTTTT

d_call: TRBD1
v_call: TRBV3-1/TRBV3-2
j_call: TRBJ1-2
clone_size: -
cdr3_aa: CASSHWTGVDGYTF
cdr3_nt: TGTGCCAGCAGTCACTGGACAGGGGTCGATGGCTACACCTTC

d_call: -
v_call: TRBV30
j_call: TRBJ2-3
clone_size: once
cdr3_aa: CALLGVVATNTQYF
cdr3_nt: TGTGCCCTCCTCGGGGTAGTCGCTACCAATACGCAGTATTTT

d_call: -
v_call: TRBV9
j_call: TRBJ2-5
clone_size: -
cdr3_aa: CASSVASGETQYF
cdr3_nt: TGTGCCAGCAGCGTAGCTTCTGGGGAGACCCAGTACTTC

d_call: TRBD1
v_call: TRBV7-9
j_call: TRBJ2-2
clone_size: -
cdr3_aa: CASTILQGDTGELFF
cdr3_nt: TGTGCCAGCACCATCTTACAGGGGGACACCGGGGAGCTGTTTTTT

d_call: TRBD2
v_call: TRBV19
j_call: TRBJ2-2
clone_size: -
cdr3_aa: CASSRASGGNTGELFF
cdr3_nt: TGTGCCAGTAGCAGGGCTAGCGGGGGAAACACCGGGGAGCTGTTTTTT

d_call: -
v_call: TRBV5-1
j_call: TRBJ2-1
clone_size: -
cdr3_aa: CASSLSGGYNEQFF
cdr3_nt: TGCGCCAGCAGCCTCTCCGGGGGTTACAATGAGCAGTTCTTC

d_call: -
v_call: TRBV13
j_call: TRBJ2-7
clone_size: -
cdr3_aa: CASRSQGTNSYEQYF
cdr3_nt: TGTGCCAGCAGGTCACAGGGAACTAATTCCTACGAGCAGTACTTC

d_call: -
v_call: TRBV6-5
j_call: TRBJ2-1
clone_size: -
cdr3_aa: CASSWTPGLYNEQFF
cdr3_nt: TGTGCCAGCAGCTGGACTCCTGGACTGTACAATGAGCAGTTCTTC

d_call: -
v_call: TRBV24-1
j_call: TRBJ2-7
clone_size: -
cdr3_aa: CATSTGNEQYF
cdr3_nt: TGTGCCACCAGTACAGGAAACGAGCAGTACTTC

d_call: -
v_call: TRBV6-2/TRBV6-3
j_call: TRBJ1-2
clone_size: few
cdr3_aa: CASSYSYQTGYTF
cdr3_nt: TGTGCCAGCAGTTACTCGTATCAAACTGGCTACACCTTC

d_call: -
v_call: TRBV24-1
j_call: TRBJ2-1
clone_size: -
cdr3_aa: CATRGGVGEQFF
cdr3_nt: TGTGCCACCCGAGGGGGGGTAGGTGAGCAGTTCTTC

d_call: -
v_call: TRBV11-1
j_call: TRBJ2-2
clone_size: -
cdr3_aa: CASSSRPNTGELFF
cdr3_nt: TGTGCCAGCAGCTCCCGACCGAACACCGGGGAGCTGTTTTTT

d_call: -
v_call: TRBV7-6
j_call: TRBJ1-5
clone_size: -
cdr3_aa: CASSLTDGNQPQHF
cdr3_nt: TGTGCCAGCAGCTTAACGGACGGGAATCAGCCCCAGCATTTT

d_call: -
v_call: TRBV5-1
j_call: TRBJ2-5
clone_size: -
cdr3_aa: CASTPTGRETQYF
cdr3_nt: TGCGCCAGCACCCCGACCGGGCGAGAGACCCAGTACTTC

d_call: TRBD2
v_call: TRBV20-1
j_call: TRBJ2-1
clone_size: -
cdr3_aa: CSASLLAGGYYNEQFF
cdr3_nt: TGCAGTGCTAGTCTCTTGGCGGGAGGGTACTACAATGAGCAGTTCTTC

d_call: TRBD1
v_call: TRBV5-8
j_call: TRBJ1-1
clone_size: few
cdr3_aa: CASSRDRGTEAFF
cdr3_nt: TGTGCCAGCAGCCGGGACAGGGGAACTGAAGCTTTCTTT

d_call: -
v_call: TRBV7-2
j_call: TRBJ1-4
clone_size: -
cdr3_aa: CASSLARGDYEKLFF
cdr3_nt: TGTGCCAGCAGCTTAGCGAGAGGTGATTATGAAAAACTGTTTTTT

d_call: -
v_call: TRBV7-9
j_call: TRBJ1-5
clone_size: -
cdr3_aa: CASSLNQGNQPQHF
cdr3_nt: TGTGCCAGCAGCTTAAACCAGGGCAATCAGCCCCAGCATTTT

d_call: TRBD2
v_call: TRBV6-6
j_call: TRBJ2-7
clone_size: -
cdr3_aa: CASSYGRGSNSYEQYF
cdr3_nt: TGTGCCAGCAGTTACGGGAGGGGCAGTAACTCCTACGAGCAGTACTTC

d_call: -
v_call: TRBV29-1
j_call: TRBJ2-7
clone_size: -
cdr3_aa: CSVEREGRAYEQYF
cdr3_nt: TGCAGCGTTGAAAGGGAAGGAAGGGCCTACGAGCAGTACTTC

d_call: -
v_call: TRBV3-1/TRBV3-2
j_call: TRBJ1-3
clone_size: -
cdr3_aa: CASSQLGAGNTIYF
cdr3_nt: TGTGCCAGCAGCCAATTAGGGGCCGGAAACACCATATATTTT

d_call: -
v_call: TRBV28
j_call: TRBJ2-7
clone_size: -
cdr3_aa: CASSPVTPGDEQYF
cdr3_nt: TGTGCCAGCAGTCCCGTGACGCCCGGCGACGAGCAGTACTTC

d_call: -
v_call: TRBV7-8
j_call: TRBJ1-2
clone_size: few
cdr3_aa: CASSLVAGAYGYTF
cdr3_nt: TGTGCCAGCAGCTTAGTAGCAGGGGCCTATGGCTACACCTTC

d_call: -
v_call: TRBV7-9
j_call: TRBJ1-2
clone_size: -
cdr3_aa: CASSPRGRENYGYTF
cdr3_nt: TGTGCCAGCAGCCCTAGGGGCAGGGAAAACTATGGCTACACCTTC

d_call: -
v_call: TRBV27
j_call: TRBJ1-2
clone_size: -
cdr3_aa: CASIPKAPDGSPTTVQYNYGYTF
cdr3_nt: TGTGCCAGCATACCAAAGGCCCCGGACGGATCACCCACAACGGTCCAGTATAACTATGGCTACACCTTC

d_call: TRBD2
v_call: TRBV10-3
j_call: TRBJ2-7
clone_size: -
cdr3_aa: CAISVASGVGEQYF
cdr3_nt: TGTGCCATCAGTGTCGCTAGCGGGGTGGGGGAGCAGTACTTC

d_call: -
v_call: TRBV3-1/TRBV3-2
j_call: TRBJ2-5
clone_size: -
cdr3_aa: CASSQDGWTQYF
cdr3_nt: TGTGCCAGCAGCCAAGACGGATGGACCCAGTACTTC

d_call: -
v_call: TRBV15
j_call: TRBJ1-4
clone_size: once
cdr3_aa: CATNRQGLNEKLFF
cdr3_nt: TGTGCCACCAATAGGCAGGGCCTTAATGAAAAACTGTTTTTT

d_call: -
v_call: TRBV4-3
j_call: TRBJ1-5
clone_size: -
cdr3_aa: CASSQDVGGYQPQHF
cdr3_nt: TGCGCCAGCAGCCAAGATGTGGGCGGGTATCAGCCCCAGCATTTT

d_call: -
v_call: TRBV19
j_call: TRBJ1-1
clone_size: -
cdr3_aa: CASGWENTEAFF
cdr3_nt: TGTGCCAGTGGGTGGGAGAACACTGAAGCTTTCTTT

d_call: TRBD1
v_call: TRBV7-9
j_call: TRBJ2-2
clone_size: -
cdr3_aa: CASSYRTGTGTGELFF
cdr3_nt: TGTGCCAGCAGCTACCGGACAGGGACCGGCACCGGGGAGCTGTTTTTT

d_call: TRBD1
v_call: TRBV4-1
j_call: TRBJ2-1
clone_size: -
cdr3_aa: CASSQVSGGSYNEQFF
cdr3_nt: TGCGCCAGCAGCCAAGTCTCAGGGGGCTCCTACAATGAGCAGTTCTTC

d_call: TRBD1
v_call: TRBV10-3
j_call: TRBJ1-6
clone_size: -
cdr3_aa: CAISERGGNNSPLHF
cdr3_nt: TGTGCCATCAGTGAAAGAGGGGGCAATAATTCACCCCTCCACTTT

d_call: -
v_call: TRBV27
j_call: TRBJ1-2
clone_size: -
cdr3_aa: CASSEQGYGYTF
cdr3_nt: TGTGCCAGCAGTGAACAGGGTTATGGCTACACCTTC

d_call: -
v_call: TRBV10-1
j_call: TRBJ1-2
clone_size: -
cdr3_aa: CASSEFGGGGPYTF
cdr3_nt: TGCGCCAGCAGTGAGTTTGGAGGCGGAGGTCCCTACACCTTC

d_call: -
v_call: TRBV19
j_call: TRBJ1-2
clone_size: once
cdr3_aa: CATNTGGYGYTF
cdr3_nt: TGTGCCACTAATACAGGTGGCTATGGCTACACCTTC

d_call: TRBD1
v_call: TRBV19
j_call: TRBJ1-4
clone_size: -
cdr3_aa: CASSRQGEKLFF
cdr3_nt: TGTGCCAGTAGTAGACAGGGAGAAAAACTGTTTTTT